The sequence of this T cell receptor (beta chain) was determined in a study of T cells in Graves' hyperthyroidism and ophthalmopathy. Germline loops: CDR1 MGHRA, CDR2 YSYEKL. This CDR3 is 17 amino acids long. V gave up 1 base and J gave up 0 bases, with 12 bases separating them. The investigators amplified TCR beta CDR3 regions from RNA transcripts. First-round RT-PCR targeting the TCR CDR3 was performed with the HTBI primer set. Via MiXCR, TCRdb re-called the multiplex PCR reads, giving one row per CDR3 protein. Of about 350,000 distinct CDR3 sequences detected, approximately 18% appear once; the ten largest clones hold approximately 30%.

What was sequenced was blood. This clonotype originated in a woman in her thirties with Graves' hyperthyroidism that later progressed to Graves' ophthalmopathy. The chain couples TRBV4-1 to TRBJ1-4, with D tentatively TRBD1 (6 bases). CDR3 sequence (DNA): TGCGCCAGCAGCCAAGTGACTAACAGGGCAACTAATGAAAAACTGTTTTTT. The encoded protein is CASSQVTNRATNEKLFF.